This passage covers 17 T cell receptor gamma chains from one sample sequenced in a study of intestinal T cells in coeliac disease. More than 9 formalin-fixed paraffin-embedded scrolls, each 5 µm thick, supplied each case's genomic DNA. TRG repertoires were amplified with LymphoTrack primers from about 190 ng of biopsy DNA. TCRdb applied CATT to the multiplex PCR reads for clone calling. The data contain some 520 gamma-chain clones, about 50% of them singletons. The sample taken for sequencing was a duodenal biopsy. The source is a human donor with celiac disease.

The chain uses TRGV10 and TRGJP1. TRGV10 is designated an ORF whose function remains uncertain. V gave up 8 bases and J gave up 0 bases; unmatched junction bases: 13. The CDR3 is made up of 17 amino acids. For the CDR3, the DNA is TGTGCTGCGTGGGACGTATTGGGCCATACCACTGGTTGGTTCAAGATATTT. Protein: CAAWDVLGHTTGWFKIF.

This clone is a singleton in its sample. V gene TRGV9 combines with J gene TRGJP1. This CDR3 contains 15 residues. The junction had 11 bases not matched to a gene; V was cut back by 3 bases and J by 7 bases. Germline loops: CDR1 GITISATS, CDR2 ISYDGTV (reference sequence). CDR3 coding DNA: TGTGCCTTGTGGGAGCTTATACCACTTGGTTGGTTCAAGATATTT. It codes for CALWELIPLGWFKIF.

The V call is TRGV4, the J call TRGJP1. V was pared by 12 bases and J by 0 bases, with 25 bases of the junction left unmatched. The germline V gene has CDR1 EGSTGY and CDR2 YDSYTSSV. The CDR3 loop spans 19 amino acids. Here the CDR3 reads CADLGMGRGAYTTGWFKIF. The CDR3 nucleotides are TGTGCCGACCTGGGGATGGGCCGTGGGGCCTATACCACTGGTTGGTTCAAGATATTT.

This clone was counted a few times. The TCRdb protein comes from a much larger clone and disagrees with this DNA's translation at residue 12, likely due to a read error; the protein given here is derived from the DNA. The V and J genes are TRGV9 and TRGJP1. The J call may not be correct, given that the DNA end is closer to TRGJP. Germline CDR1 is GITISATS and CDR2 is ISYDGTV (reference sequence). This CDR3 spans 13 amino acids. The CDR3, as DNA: TGTGCCTTGTGGGAGGTGGCTGGTTGGTTCAAGGTATTT. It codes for CALWEVAGWFKVF.

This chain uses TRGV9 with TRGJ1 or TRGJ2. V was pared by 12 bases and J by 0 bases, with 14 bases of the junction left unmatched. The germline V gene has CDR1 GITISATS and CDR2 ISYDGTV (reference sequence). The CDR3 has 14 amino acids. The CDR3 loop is CALVRPPNYYKKLF. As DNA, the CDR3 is TGTGCCCTTGTGCGTCCCCCGAATTATTATAAGAAACTCTTT.

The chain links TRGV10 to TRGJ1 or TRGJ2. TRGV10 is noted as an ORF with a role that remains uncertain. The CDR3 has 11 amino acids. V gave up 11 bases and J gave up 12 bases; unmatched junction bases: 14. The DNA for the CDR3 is TGTGCTGCGAGTGGCCTAAATCGGAAACTCTTT. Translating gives CAASGLNRKLF.

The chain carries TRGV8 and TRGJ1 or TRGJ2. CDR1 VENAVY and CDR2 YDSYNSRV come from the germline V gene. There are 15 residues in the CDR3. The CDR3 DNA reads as TGTGCACCTGGGATAGATGAGGGAACTTATTATAAGAAACTCTTT. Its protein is CAPGIDEGTYYKKLF.

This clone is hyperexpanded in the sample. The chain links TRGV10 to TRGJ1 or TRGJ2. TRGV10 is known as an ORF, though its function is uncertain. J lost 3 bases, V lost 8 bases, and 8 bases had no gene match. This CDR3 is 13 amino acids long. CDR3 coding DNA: TGTGCTGCGTGGGTTTGGGGTTATTATAAGAAACTCTTT. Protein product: CAAWVWGYYKKLF.

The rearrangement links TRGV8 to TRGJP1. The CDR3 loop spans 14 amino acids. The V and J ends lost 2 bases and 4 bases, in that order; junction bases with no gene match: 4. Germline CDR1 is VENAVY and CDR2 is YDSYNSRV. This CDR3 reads CATWDTDTGWFKIF. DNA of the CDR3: TGTGCCACCTGGGATACGGACACTGGTTGGTTCAAGATATTT.

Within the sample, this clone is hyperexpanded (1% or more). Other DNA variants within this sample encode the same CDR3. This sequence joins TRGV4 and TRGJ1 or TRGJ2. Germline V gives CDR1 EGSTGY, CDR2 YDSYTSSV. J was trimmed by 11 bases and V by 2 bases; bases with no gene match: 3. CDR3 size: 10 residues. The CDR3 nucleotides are TGTGCCACCTGGGATGAGGAGAAACTCTTT. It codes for CATWDEEKLF.

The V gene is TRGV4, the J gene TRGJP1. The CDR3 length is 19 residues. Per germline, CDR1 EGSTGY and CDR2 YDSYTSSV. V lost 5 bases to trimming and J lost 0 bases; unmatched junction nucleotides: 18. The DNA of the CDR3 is TGTGCCACCTGGGGATGGGCCGTGGGGGCCTATACCACTGGTTGGTTCAAGATATTT. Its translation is CATWGWAVGAYTTGWFKIF.

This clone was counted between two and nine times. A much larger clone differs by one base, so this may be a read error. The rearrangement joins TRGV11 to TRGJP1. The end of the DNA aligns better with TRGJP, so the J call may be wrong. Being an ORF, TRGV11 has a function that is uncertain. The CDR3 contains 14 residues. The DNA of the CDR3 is TGTGCCTGCTGGATTAGGCCGGGAGGTTGGTTCAAGGTATTT. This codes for CACWIRPGGWFKVF.

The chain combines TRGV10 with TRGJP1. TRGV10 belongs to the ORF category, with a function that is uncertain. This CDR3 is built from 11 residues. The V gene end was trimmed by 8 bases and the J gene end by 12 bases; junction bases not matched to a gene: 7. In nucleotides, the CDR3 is TGTGCTGCGTGGATCATTGGGTTCAAGATATTT. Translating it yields CAAWIIGFKIF.

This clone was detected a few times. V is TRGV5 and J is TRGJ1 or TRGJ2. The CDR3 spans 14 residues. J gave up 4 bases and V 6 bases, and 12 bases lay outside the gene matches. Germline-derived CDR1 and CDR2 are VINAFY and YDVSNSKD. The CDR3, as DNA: TGTGCCACCTGGACAGGCGGTCCGTATTATAAGAAACTCTTT. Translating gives CATWTGGPYYKKLF.

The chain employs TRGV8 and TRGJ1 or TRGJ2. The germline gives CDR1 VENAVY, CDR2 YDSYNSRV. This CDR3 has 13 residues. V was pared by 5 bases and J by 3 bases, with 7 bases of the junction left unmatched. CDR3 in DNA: TGTGCCACCTGGGGATCGGCTTATTATAAGAAACTCTTT. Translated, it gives CATWGSAYYKKLF.

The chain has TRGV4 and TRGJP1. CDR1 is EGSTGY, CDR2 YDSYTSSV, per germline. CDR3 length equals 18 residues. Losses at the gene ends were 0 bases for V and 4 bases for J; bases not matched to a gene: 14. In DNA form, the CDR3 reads TGTGCCACCTGGGATGGGCCGTGGGGCCTATACACTGGTTGGTTCAAGATATTT. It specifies CATWDGPWGLYTGWFKIF.

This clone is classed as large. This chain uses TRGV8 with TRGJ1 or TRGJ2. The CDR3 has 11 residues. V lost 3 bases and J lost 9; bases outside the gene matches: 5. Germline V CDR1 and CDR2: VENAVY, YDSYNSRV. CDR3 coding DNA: TGTGCCACCTGGGATTGGGGTAAGAAACTCTTT. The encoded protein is CATWDWGKKLF.